This TCR beta chain was recovered during a study of siplizumab effects on memory and regulatory T cells. Study-level findings and limits: Sequences below about 10^-5 frequency were poorly captured, and few alloreactive clones mapped to unstimulated subsets. Roughly 80-97% of dividing CD4+ or CD8+ clones were without an attributable naive or memory phenotype.

To note about this clone: Its antigen is undetermined.

The V end was cut by 4 bases, the J end by 1 base, with 11 bases between. Germline CDR1 reads SGHRS; CDR2 reads YFSETQ. The CDR3 consists of 14 residues. TCR templates, some 10^5 per sample, were assayed. Assay used: immunoSEQ multiplex PCR; TCRdb lists only in-frame clones, some missing. The repertoire holds approximately 120,000 clones, over 85% seen once, with over 0.15% in the top ten. Input material: non-Treg CD4+ T cells sorted from blood. The chain joins TRBV5-1 to TRBJ1-1; D is unresolved. The sequence derives from a human donor in good health. The CDR3 DNA reads as TGCGCCAGCAGCCCGACTGCGGGGAACACTGAAGCTTTCTTT. Protein: CASSPTAGNTEAFF.